These T cell receptor beta chains were read from a single sample in a study of blood T cell repertoires in COVID-19. Libraries were prepared by immunoSEQ multiplex PCR; TCRdb keeps only in-frame clonotypes and omits some of them. The table shows roughly 74,000 clones, with 84% occurring only once. Input material: peripheral blood. The source is a man aged 70-80 years with acute or convalescent COVID-19. Each CDR3 is given with its conserved first and last residue. The D gene is left open where the match is weak. Clone size appears in some rows only: once, few, many, or a class for an expanded clone.

-	TRBJ2-5	TRBV23-1	-	14	CASTGIWQKETQYF	TGCGCCAGCACGGGGATATGGCAGAAAGAGACCCAGTACTTC
-	TRBJ1-2	TRBV27	-	14	CASSSRGKTGGYTF	TGTGCCAGCAGTTCCCGGGGAAAGACGGGCGGCTACACCTTC
-	TRBJ2-7	TRBV28	-	13	CASSPPGGGEQYF	TGTGCCAGCAGTCCCCCGGGGGGCGGCGAGCAGTACTTC
TRBD1	TRBJ1-2	TRBV27	-	16	CASSLGQGLGNYGYTF	TGTGCCAGCAGTTTGGGACAGGGCTTGGGAAACTATGGCTACACCTTC
-	TRBJ2-2	TRBV5-1	-	14	CASSGESSAGELFF	TGCGCCAGCAGCGGGGAGTCCTCGGCCGGGGAGCTGTTTTTT
-	TRBJ2-7	TRBV28	-	15	CATRPGEKSSYEQYF	TGTGCCACCCGGCCGGGGGAGAAGAGCTCCTACGAGCAGTACTTC
-	TRBJ2-7	TRBV6-5	-	15	CASSSGTAGGYEQYF	TGTGCCAGCAGTTCAGGGACAGCCGGGGGATACGAGCAGTACTTC
-	TRBJ2-2	TRBV19	once	15	CASIRTVLNTGELFF	TGTGCCAGTATCAGGACAGTTCTAAACACCGGGGAGCTGTTTTTT
TRBD1	TRBJ1-4	TRBV4-2	-	17	CASSHNPGQGGNEKLFF	TGTGCCAGCAGCCATAACCCGGGACAGGGGGGGAATGAAAAACTGTTTTTT
-	TRBJ2-7	TRBV5-1	-	15	CASSLGDTGTYEQYF	TGCGCCAGCAGCTTGGGGGATACAGGGACCTACGAGCAGTACTTC
-	TRBJ2-7	TRBV6-5	-	14	CASSYYGRGYEQYF	TGTGCCAGCAGTTACTACGGCAGGGGCTACGAGCAGTACTTC
-	TRBJ2-2	TRBV6-2/TRBV6-3	-	20	CASSYPLGRQSLRGPGELFF	TGTGCCAGCAGTTACCCCCTCGGGAGACAGTCCCTTAGGGGGCCCGGGGAGCTGTTTTTT
-	TRBJ1-5	TRBV12-3/TRBV12-4	few	13	CASSPKLGQPQHF	TGTGCCAGCAGTCCGAAACTCGGTCAGCCCCAGCATTTT
-	TRBJ1-5	TRBV19	-	13	CASSLEGSKPQHF	TGTGCCAGTAGCTTGGAGGGGTCAAAGCCCCAGCATTTT
TRBD2	TRBJ2-7	TRBV14	-	15	CASSQGEGFADRQYF	TGTGCCAGCAGCCAGGGGGAGGGTTTTGCGGATCGGCAGTACTTC
TRBD1	TRBJ2-5	TRBV5-1	-	18	CASSDQPAGTGRIETQYF	TGCGCCAGCAGTGACCAACCGGCCGGGACAGGGAGGATAGAGACCCAGTACTTC
-	TRBJ2-7	TRBV6-5	-	14	CASTKGGNSYEQYF	TGTGCCAGCACGAAGGGGGGGAACTCCTACGAGCAGTACTTC
TRBD1	TRBJ1-1	TRBV10-2	-	16	CASSKDRGQGDTEAFF	TGCGCCAGCAGTAAAGACAGGGGGCAAGGGGACACTGAAGCTTTCTTT
-	TRBJ1-1	TRBV19	-	11	CASSLRQEAFF	TGTGCCAGTAGTTTGCGACAGGAAGCTTTCTTT
TRBD1	TRBJ1-1	TRBV3-1/TRBV3-2	-	14	CASSPRDRDTEAFF	TGTGCCAGCAGCCCGCGGGACAGGGACACTGAAGCTTTCTTT
-	TRBJ2-5	TRBV5-8	-	12	CASSFGVETQYF	TGTGCCAGCAGCTTCGGGGTCGAGACCCAGTACTTC
-	TRBJ2-2	TRBV9	-	14	CASTREPRTGELFF	TGTGCCAGCACCCGGGAGCCGCGCACCGGGGAGCTGTTTTTT
-	TRBJ2-1	TRBV24-1	-	14	CATSDLSQGNEQFF	TGTGCCACCAGTGATTTATCCCAGGGCAATGAGCAGTTCTTC
TRBD2	TRBJ2-4	TRBV6-2/TRBV6-3	-	16	CASSYRIGGSKNIQYF	TGTGCCAGCAGTTACAGGATCGGGGGGTCCAAAAACATTCAGTACTTC
-	TRBJ1-3	TRBV11-2	once	14	CASSPRSSGNTIYF	TGTGCCAGCAGCCCCCGGAGCTCTGGAAACACCATATATTTT
TRBD2	TRBJ2-7	TRBV5-1	-	19	CASSYYSASGSGGSYEQYF	TGCGCCAGCAGCTACTATTCGGCTAGCGGGAGCGGGGGTTCCTACGAGCAGTACTTC
-	TRBJ2-5	TRBV11-3	-	14	CASSLGGPVETQYF	TGTGCCAGCAGCTTAGGAGGGCCGGTAGAGACCCAGTACTTC
-	TRBJ2-7	TRBV20-1	few	11	CSAEEGNEQYF	TGCAGTGCCGAGGAGGGTAACGAGCAGTACTTC
-	TRBJ2-1	TRBV5-6	-	17	CASSADVTGVPYNEQFF	TGTGCCAGCAGCGCGGACGTGACGGGGGTCCCCTACAATGAGCAGTTCTTC
-	TRBJ2-2	TRBV7-6	-	17	CASTITPGGGNTGELFF	TGTGCCAGCACCATAACCCCAGGGGGAGGGAACACCGGGGAGCTGTTTTTT
-	TRBJ1-5	TRBV19	-	15	CASNDRFHSNQPQHF	TGTGCCAGTAACGACAGGTTCCATAGCAATCAGCCCCAGCATTTT
TRBD2	TRBJ2-5	TRBV6-2/TRBV6-3	few	16	CASSYVRTSPLETQYF	TGTGCCAGCAGTTACGTGCGGACTAGCCCCTTAGAGACCCAGTACTTC
-	TRBJ2-5	TRBV12-5	-	13	CASGISGGSAQYF	TGTGCTAGTGGTATCTCCGGAGGGTCGGCCCAGTACTTC
-	TRBJ2-7	TRBV5-1	once	14	CASSQGQIPYEQYF	TGCGCCAGCAGCCAAGGACAGATCCCCTACGAGCAGTACTTC
-	TRBJ1-2	TRBV5-6	few	14	CASSLGQGGYGYTF	TGTGCCAGCAGCTTGGGCCAGGGAGGCTATGGCTACACCTTC
TRBD1	TRBJ1-1	TRBV25-1	-	15	CASSDIDRGQTEAFF	TGTGCCAGCAGTGACATTGACAGGGGGCAGACTGAAGCTTTCTTT
TRBD2	TRBJ2-1	TRBV5-8	few	16	CASSLGTSGSKDEQFF	TGTGCCAGCAGCCTAGGGACTAGCGGGAGTAAGGATGAGCAGTTCTTC
-	TRBJ1-3	TRBV6-1	-	15	CASSEGRVSRGTIYF	TGTGCCAGCAGTGAAGGCAGGGTGAGTCGCGGCACCATATATTTT